Each of the 8 T cell receptor beta chains below was sequenced from the same sample in a study of blood T cell repertoires in COVID-19 (dated by TCRdb to between 2020 and 2021). The library relied on the immunoSEQ multiplex PCR assay. The table was pulled from immuneACCESS by TCRdb, which kept in-frame rearrangements only. Such tables lose some clones; where checked, under half of the loss comes from unresolved V genes, and the rest has no known cause. A total of just under 50,000 clones appear in this sample, roughly 90% of them only once. The top ten constitute almost 4% of the sample. The sample taken for sequencing was peripheral blood. The receptors were gathered from a human donor in a cohort sampled during active COVID-19.

V is TRBV5-1 and J is TRBJ2-1; 8 bases fit TRBD2. The CDR3 length is 15 residues. Germline CDR1 reads SGHRS; CDR2 reads YFSETQ. V shed 2 bases and J 6 bases; nucleotides not matched to a gene: 7. CDR3 bases: TGCGCCAGCAGCTTACCAGCGGGAGTTGGCAATGAGCAGTTCTTC. The encoded protein is CASSLPAGVGNEQFF.

The chain employs TRBV5-1 and TRBJ2-1; 11 bases align to TRBD2. There are 13 residues in the CDR3. V gave up 4 bases and J gave up 10 bases; unmatched junction bases: 4. The germline gives CDR1 SGHRS, CDR2 YFSETQ. CDR3 in DNA: TGCGCCAGCAGCCAAGGGACTAGCGGCGAGCAGTTCTTC. This sequence encodes CASSQGTSGEQFF.

This sequence joins TRBV12-3 or TRBV12-4 and TRBJ1-2; D is possibly TRBD1 (6 bases). The CDR3 runs to 12 residues. Trimming stripped 3 bases from V and 6 bases from J, with 8 bases between. The CDR3 loop is CASSFGGNGYTF. CDR3 sequence (DNA): TGTGCCAGCAGTTTTGGGGGCAATGGCTACACCTTC.

CDR3 coding DNA: TGTGCCAGCAGCGTAGACGCTAGCGGGACCACAGATACGCAGTATTTT. It codes for CASSVDASGTTDTQYF. The V call is TRBV9, the J call TRBJ2-3; 9 bases fit TRBD2. Per germline, CDR1 SGDLS and CDR2 YYNGEE. The length of the CDR3 is 16 residues. V gave up 0 bases and J gave up 2 bases; unmatched junction bases: 4.

V is TRBV7-9 and J is TRBJ1-5, with D possibly TRBD1 on 6 matching bases. Germline V gene data show CDR1 as SEHNR and CDR2 as FQNEAQ (reference sequence). The CDR3 is 13 amino acids. Trimming cost V 5 bases and J 12 bases, with 17 bases left between them. CDR3 coding DNA: TGTGCCAGCAGCCTCGGGGCGGGGGACAACCAGCATTTT. This codes for CASSLGAGDNQHF.

J is TRBJ2-5 and V is TRBV5-4, with TRBD2 matching 8 bases. Germline V CDR1 and CDR2: SGHNT, YYREEE (reference sequence). The V gene end was trimmed by 5 bases and the J gene end by 4 bases; junction bases not matched to a gene: 10. The CDR3 is made up of 15 amino acids. This CDR3 is CASSSGTRTPETQYF. The CDR3 DNA is TGTGCCAGCAGTTCCGGGACTAGGACCCCAGAGACCCAGTACTTC.

The rearrangement links TRBV6-5 to TRBJ1-2; 7 bases line up with TRBD1. CDR3 size: 15 residues. Germline lookup yields CDR1 MNHEY and CDR2 SVGAGI. V dropped 0 bases and J dropped 8; count of bases not matched to a gene: 9. The CDR3: CASSYSVNRGGGYTF. In DNA, the CDR3 is TGTGCCAGCAGTTACTCGGTGAACAGGGGAGGCGGCTACACCTTC.

Only a few counts were recorded for this clone. The J gene is TRBJ2-5, the V gene TRBV25-1; 16 nucleotides align to TRBD2. CDR1 MGHDK and CDR2 SYGVNS come from the germline V gene. Unmatched junction bases numbered 8, after V lost 6 bases and J lost 7 bases. The CDR3 spans 16 residues. CDR3 loop: CASRGTSGRGDVTQYF. The CDR3 DNA follows: TGTGCCAGCAGGGGGACTAGCGGGAGGGGGGACGTGACCCAGTACTTC.